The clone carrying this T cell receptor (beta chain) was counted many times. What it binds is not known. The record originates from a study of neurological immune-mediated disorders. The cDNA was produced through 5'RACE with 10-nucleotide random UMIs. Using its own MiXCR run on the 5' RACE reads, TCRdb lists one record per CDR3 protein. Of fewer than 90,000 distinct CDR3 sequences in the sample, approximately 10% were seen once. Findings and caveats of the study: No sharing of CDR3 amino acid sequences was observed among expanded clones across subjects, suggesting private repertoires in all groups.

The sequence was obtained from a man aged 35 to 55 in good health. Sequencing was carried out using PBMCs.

CDR3 bases: TGTGCCAGCTCACCGGGGGTTACCAGGGAATTTGAGGCCAATTTCTTT. Its protein is CASSPGVTREFEANFF. This rearrangement joins TRBV18 to TRBJ1-1; perhaps TRBD1 as D (5 bases). CDR3 length: 16 amino acids. CDR1 and CDR2 (germline): KGHSH, LQKENI. The V end was cut by 3 bases, the J end by 13 bases, with 27 bases between.